The sequence of this T cell receptor (beta chain) was determined in a study of CD8 T cells in Susac syndrome. The authors reverse transcribed roughly 0.5 to 1 ug RNA with random hexamers. Multiplex PCR with immunoSEQ amplified the TCR beta CDR3 across 54 Vbeta and 13 Jbeta. In TCRdb, the immunoSEQ multiplex PCR reads were re-called with MiXCR into one record per CDR3 protein. This table has a few hundred thousand distinct CDR3 sequences, over 90% appearing once. Control patients had untreated stable or active relapsing-remitting multiple sclerosis by revised McDonald criteria. Negative isolation was used for CD8+ and CD4+ T cells, and FACS enrichment was applied to TEMRA cells. Germline assignment: CDR1 DFQATT and CDR2 SNEGSKA (reference sequence). The CDR3 sequence is 12 residues long. Trimming took 5 bases from V and 8 from J, leaving 10 bases between them.

The sequence derives from a human donor with multiple sclerosis. The sequenced sample was CD4+ T cells from PBMCs. The rearrangement uses TRBV20-1 and TRBJ1-6; unclear D gene. The CDR3 protein is CSAFGLDSPLHF. The CDR3 DNA sequence: TGCAGTGCTTTCGGCCTGGATTCACCCCTCCACTTT.